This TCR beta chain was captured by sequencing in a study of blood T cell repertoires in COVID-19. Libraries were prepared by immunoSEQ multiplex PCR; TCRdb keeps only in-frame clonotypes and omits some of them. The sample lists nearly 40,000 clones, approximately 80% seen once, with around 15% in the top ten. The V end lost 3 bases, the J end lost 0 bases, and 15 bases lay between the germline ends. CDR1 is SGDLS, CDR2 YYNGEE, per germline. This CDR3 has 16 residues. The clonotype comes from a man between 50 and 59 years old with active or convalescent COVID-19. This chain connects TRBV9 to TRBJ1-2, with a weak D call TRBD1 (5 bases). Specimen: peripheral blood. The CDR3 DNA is TGTGCCAGCAGCGACGGGACTGCTTTAGCTAACTATGGCTACACCTTC. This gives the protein CASSDGTALANYGYTF.